This T cell receptor (beta chain) stems from a study of patients and donors after allogeneic stem cell transplantation (dated by TCRdb to between 2020 and 2021). V drops 6 bases and J drops 14 bases, leaving 20 bases in between. Measured from the cysteine to the phenylalanine, the CDR3 is 13 residues long. Only the CDR3 DNA is retained, 39 bases long and in frame from the first base. Sequences SEHNR (CDR1) and FQNEAQ (CDR2) are obtained from the germline V gene (reference sequence). Regarding this clonotype: This clone's antigen is unknown. Per-base quality was not reported, and no clone a single base away is much larger than it.

The method behind the library was RT-PCR. Sequenced using a NextSeq 550. TCRdb reprocessing: public reads trimmed at Q25 with fastp, clones called with MiXCR, in-frame beta chains kept. CDR3 protein sequences are deduplicated, and each keeps its most common genes and DNA. The sample includes over 150,000 distinct CDR3 sequences, with around 30% observed a single time. Roughly 3.2% of the sample belongs to the ten largest clones. The sequenced material came from blood, either unsorted or a sorted T cell fraction (not recorded which). The chain is assembled from TRBV7-9 and TRBJ2-1; the D element could tentatively be TRBD1 or TRBD2, as 5 bases agree for each. The sequence was collected from a human donor who was either an allogeneic HSCT recipient or a stem cell or donor lymphocyte infusion donor (not recorded which). It is not recorded whose cells these are; they may come from a transplant donor. This receptor has the CDR3 CASSFDPGPREFF. DNA sequence: TGTGCCAGCAGTTTCGACCCGGGACCGAGGGAGTTCTTC. The full variable domain, with segments outside the CDR3 supplied by the reference TRBV7-9 and TRBJ2-1 proteins, appears as DTGVSQNPRHKITKRGQNVTFRCDPISEHNRLYWYRQTLGQGPEFLTYFQNEAQLEKSRLLSDRFSAERPKGSFSTLEIQRTEQGDSAMYLCASSFDPGPREFFGPGTRLTVL.